This TCR beta chain was sequenced for a study of blood T cell repertoires in COVID-19 (dated by TCRdb to 2020 to 2022). Turning to the overall study: The collaborator samples originated in the United States, Italy and Spain and spanned the acute and convalescent phases of COVID-19. The prospective study material was composed of cDNA or gDNA derived from T cells, B-cell-depleted T cells, or PBMCs. Deeply sampled blood TCRbeta repertoires from subjects exposed to, actively infected with, or recovered from COVID-19 were included in the dataset. The repertoires were made available in a free public database intended to serve as a resource for research on the immune response to SARS-CoV-2. Samples came from the ongoing ImmuneRACE study (first 160 participants) plus 1,254 subjects from 6 global collaborators. Sample metadata almost always included a de-identified subject ID, COVID-19 status, age in years and sex. HLA class I and class II types, where available, came from metadata supplied by the sample provider rather than from assay-based typing. Study-level results and caveats: How much clinical and demographic metadata was included differed by source and by participant, and the metadata was provided uncurated.

Enrolling through a virtual design, the prospective study's participants ranged in age from about 18 to 89 years and lived across about two dozen United States geographic areas. To assign participants to cohorts, the prospective study relied on clinical history that participants themselves reported in a screening survey and a study questionnaire. Recovered participants in ImmuneRACE Cohort 3 were defined as having two consecutive negative NP/OP PCR tests, clearance from a healthcare professional, or resolution of symptoms. Each participant in the prospective study had whole blood, serum and a nasopharyngeal or oropharyngeal swab collected by mobile phlebotomists. Participants in the prospective study had the option to provide additional blood draws and questionnaires over a 2-month period. Prospective study blood samples were shipped either frozen or at room temperature before DNA extraction. The immunoSEQ Assay, a bias-controlled multiplex PCR, was used to amplify TCRbeta CDR3 regions from genomic DNA. The published analysis was carried out like this. The number of nucleated cells in each sample was estimated by amplification of reference gene primers within the assay. Sequence reads were collapsed and filtered to measure the absolute abundance of every unique TCRbeta CDR3 rearrangement. For each sample, productive Simpson clonality was calculated as the square root of Simpson's diversity index across productive rearrangements. Held by TCRdb, this immuneACCESS table contains in-frame sequences only and omits some clones. Under half of the omission traces to an unresolved V gene where checked; the cause of the rest is unknown. That table supplies the V and J calls and clone size; D and trimming were determined from the DNA. This sample comprises roughly 250,000 clones, approximately 86% of them detected only once. Jointly, the top ten make up about 1.6% of the sample.

The germline V gene provides CDR1 SGDLS and CDR2 YYNGEE. From the cysteine through the phenylalanine, the CDR3 covers 16 amino acids. The DNA shown is the 48-base CDR3, in frame from base 1. Trimmed from V: 4 bases; trimmed from J: 0 bases; junction bases lacking a gene match: 7. This clone was detected a few times. Its antigen is unknown. The sample holds no much larger clone one base away, and base qualities are not on file. The same CDR3 arises from other DNA sequences in this sample as well. The sequenced sample consisted of PBMCs or T cells enriched from blood (not recorded which). This TCR was sampled from a woman between 45 and 65 years old who had recovered from COVID-19. Recombination joined TRBV9 with TRBJ1-3; 7 middle bases align to TRBD1. The CDR3 region reads CASSPDRANSGNTIYF. The DNA reads TGTGCCAGCAGCCCCGACAGGGCAAACTCTGGAAACACCATATATTTT.